This T cell receptor (beta chain) was recorded in a study of OX40 agonist ivuxolimab in advanced cancers. Study in general: In this cohort, patients received ivuxolimab, an agonistic anti-OX40 (CD134) antibody.

TCRdb's table, derived via immunoSEQ multiplex PCR, lists solely in-frame clones and lacks some. The sample consists of approximately 15,000 clones, around 74% of them appearing once. CDR1 is SEHNR and CDR2 is FQNEAQ in the germline V gene (reference sequence). CDR3 length equals 13 residues. Between the trimmed V and J ends, which lost 5 bases and 4 bases, there was a span of 11 bases. The table lists this clone with a few counts. With autoimmune disease history or systemic immunosuppression, patients were excluded. Sequenced here: CD4+ or CD8+ T cells sorted from blood, sampled in a trial of the OX40 agonist ivuxolimab. The source is an adult with an advanced solid tumor such as melanoma, head and neck, liver or kidney cancer. The rearrangement joins TRBV7-9 to TRBJ1-1; no clear D. The CDR3 region is CASSPGLGTEAFF. The CDR3 nucleotides read TGTGCCAGCAGCCCGGGATTGGGCACTGAAGCTTTCTTT.